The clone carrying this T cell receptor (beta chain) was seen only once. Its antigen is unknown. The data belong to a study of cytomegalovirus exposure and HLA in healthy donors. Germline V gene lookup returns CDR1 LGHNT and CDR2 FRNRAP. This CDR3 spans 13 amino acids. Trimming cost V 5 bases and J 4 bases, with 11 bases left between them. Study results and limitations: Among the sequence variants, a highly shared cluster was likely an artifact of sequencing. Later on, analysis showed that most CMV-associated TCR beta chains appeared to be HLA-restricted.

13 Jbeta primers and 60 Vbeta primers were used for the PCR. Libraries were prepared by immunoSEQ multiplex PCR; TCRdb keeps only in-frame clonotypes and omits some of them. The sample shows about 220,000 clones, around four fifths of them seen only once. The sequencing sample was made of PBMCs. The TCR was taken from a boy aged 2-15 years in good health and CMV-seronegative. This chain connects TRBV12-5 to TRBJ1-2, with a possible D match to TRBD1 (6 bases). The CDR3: CASGRQETYGYTF. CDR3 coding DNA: TGTGCTAGTGGTCGACAGGAGACCTATGGCTACACCTTC. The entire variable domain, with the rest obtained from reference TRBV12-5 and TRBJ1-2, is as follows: DARVTQTPRHKVTEMGQEVTMRCQPILGHNTVFWYRQTMMQGLELLAYFRNRAPLDDSGMPKDRFSAEMPDATLATLKIQPSEPRDSAVYFCASGRQETYGYTFGSGTRLTVV.